The rows below give T cell receptor beta chains drawn from one sample of a study of lymphopenia after photon versus proton radiotherapy. Only in-frame clones appear in the TCRdb table, and some are missing; sequencing was by immunoSEQ multiplex PCR. The sample records approximately 170,000 clones, about 88% being singletons. The sequences come from peripheral blood, collected from a patient treated with photon-based radiotherapy. These receptors were collected from a man aged 50 to 59 with gastric cancer. CDR3s include the opening cysteine and the closing phenylalanine or tryptophan. The D gene is left open where the match is weak. The size field is filled for only some rows; it gives once, few, many or a size class.

clone_size	j_call	d_call	v_call	cdr3_aa	cdr3_nt
once	TRBJ2-7	-	TRBV5-1	CASSTLQGRYEQYF	TGCGCCAGCAGCACCCTACAGGGTCGCTACGAGCAGTACTTC
-	TRBJ1-2	-	TRBV28	CASSLLVTKDGYTF	TGTGCCAGCAGCCTTCTGGTGACTAAAGACGGCTACACCTTC
-	TRBJ1-1	TRBD1	TRBV6-4	CASSRTGRTEAFF	TGTGCCAGCAGTAGGACAGGGCGGACTGAAGCTTTCTTT
-	TRBJ2-3	TRBD2	TRBV30	CAWRASGSTDTQYF	TGTGCCTGGAGAGCTAGCGGGAGCACAGATACGCAGTATTTT
-	TRBJ2-1	-	TRBV29-1	CSVRMTYNEQFF	TGCAGCGTCCGGATGACCTACAATGAGCAGTTCTTC
-	TRBJ2-7	-	TRBV10-3	CAISGGQGGRYEQYF	TGTGCCATCAGTGGGGGACAAGGGGGACGCTACGAGCAGTACTTC
-	TRBJ2-1	TRBD2	TRBV9	CASSPGLAGDKTYNEQFF	TGTGCCAGCAGCCCCGGACTAGCGGGAGACAAAACCTACAATGAGCAGTTCTTC
-	TRBJ1-1	-	TRBV30	CAWSPHGNTEAFF	TGTGCCTGGAGTCCCCATGGAAACACTGAAGCTTTCTTT
-	TRBJ2-2	TRBD2	TRBV7-2	CASSLVSSGRSGELFF	TGTGCCAGCAGCTTAGTTTCTAGCGGGAGATCCGGGGAGCTGTTTTTT
-	TRBJ1-1	TRBD1	TRBV6-6	CASNSGGGYHTEAFF	TGTGCCAGCAACTCAGGGGGGGGCTACCACACTGAAGCTTTCTTT
-	TRBJ2-4	-	TRBV6-1	CASRRRTDVNIQYF	TGTGCCAGCAGAAGACGCACGGACGTAAACATTCAGTACTTC
-	TRBJ1-2	-	TRBV5-1	CASSLAGQGWGYTF	TGCGCCAGCAGCTTGGCTGGGCAGGGCTGGGGCTACACCTTC
-	TRBJ2-1	TRBD2	TRBV4-2	CASSQDRASGSTYNEQFF	TGTGCCAGCAGCCAAGATAGGGCTAGCGGGAGCACCTACAATGAGCAGTTCTTC
-	TRBJ2-5	TRBD2	TRBV7-2	CASSPSGTETQYF	TGTGCCAGCAGCCCTAGCGGGACGGAGACCCAGTACTTC
-	TRBJ2-2	-	TRBV21-1	CASSTRTSGGVTGELFF	TGTGCCAGCAGCACGAGGACTAGCGGGGGAGTCACCGGGGAGCTGTTTTTT
-	TRBJ1-2	-	TRBV7-9	CASSLGIGGFGYGYTF	TGTGCCAGCAGCTTAGGGATTGGGGGTTTCGGGTATGGCTACACCTTC
-	TRBJ2-1	TRBD2	TRBV19	CASRVAGSYNEQFF	TGTGCCAGTAGGGTAGCGGGTTCGTACAATGAGCAGTTCTTC
-	TRBJ2-3	-	TRBV29-1	CSVGQGTDTQYF	TGCAGCGTTGGCCAAGGCACAGATACGCAGTATTTT
-	TRBJ2-2	-	TRBV18	CASSRLDTGELFF	TGTGCCAGCTCACGATTGGACACCGGGGAGCTGTTTTTT
-	TRBJ2-1	TRBD1	TRBV29-1	CSVEDTDRVGNEQFF	TGCAGCGTTGAAGATACGGACAGGGTAGGGAATGAGCAGTTCTTC
once	TRBJ2-7	-	TRBV19	CASSTRDGSYEQYF	TGTGCCAGTAGTACTAGGGACGGCTCCTACGAGCAGTACTTC
-	TRBJ2-7	TRBD1	TRBV11-2	CASSLQGGSVEQYF	TGTGCCAGCAGCTTACAAGGGGGCTCAGTCGAGCAGTACTTC
-	TRBJ2-1	TRBD2	TRBV6-5	CASRGLAAYNEQFF	TGTGCCAGCAGGGGACTAGCGGCTTACAATGAGCAGTTCTTC
-	TRBJ1-1	TRBD1	TRBV7-3	CASSVGTASTEAFF	TGTGCCAGCAGCGTTGGGACAGCCAGCACTGAAGCTTTCTTT
-	TRBJ2-7	TRBD1	TRBV18	CASSLVDRLFHEQYF	TGTGCCAGCTCACTAGTGGACAGGCTGTTCCACGAGCAGTACTTC
-	TRBJ2-7	TRBD1	TRBV5-1	CASSPGQGAWEQYF	TGCGCCAGCAGCCCAGGACAGGGGGCATGGGAGCAGTACTTC
few	TRBJ1-1	-	TRBV18	CASSPQREAFF	TGTGCCAGCTCACCACAGCGGGAAGCTTTCTTT
-	TRBJ2-3	-	TRBV6-6	CASIRSNTDTQYF	TGTGCCAGCATCAGGTCCAACACAGATACGCAGTATTTT
-	TRBJ2-6	-	TRBV18	CASSPRGSGANVLTF	TGTGCCAGCTCCCCGCGTGGCTCTGGGGCCAACGTCCTGACTTTC
once	TRBJ2-2	TRBD2	TRBV7-3	CASSPIAGANTGELFF	TGTGCCAGCAGCCCAATAGCGGGAGCGAACACCGGGGAGCTGTTTTTT
-	TRBJ2-2	-	TRBV18	CASSPNTGELFF	TGTGCCAGCTCGCCGAACACCGGGGAGCTGTTTTTT
-	TRBJ1-1	-	TRBV6-1	CASSLRRGGTEAFF	TGTGCCAGCAGCCTCAGGCGGGGCGGCACTGAAGCTTTCTTT
-	TRBJ1-1	TRBD1	TRBV19	CASSDRGRGTEAFF	TGTGCCAGTAGTGACAGGGGTAGAGGCACTGAAGCTTTCTTT
-	TRBJ2-2	TRBD2	TRBV7-8	CASSILGPSGSYGGELFF	TGTGCCAGCAGCATACTCGGTCCTAGCGGGAGCTATGGCGGGGAGCTGTTTTTT
once	TRBJ2-3	TRBD2	TRBV7-9	CASSSLAGASTDTQYF	TGTGCCAGCAGCTCACTAGCGGGAGCTAGCACAGATACGCAGTATTTT
-	TRBJ2-5	-	TRBV28	CASSHRPGVPETQYF	TGTGCCAGCAGTCATCGCCCAGGGGTGCCGGAGACCCAGTACTTC
-	TRBJ1-2	TRBD1	TRBV7-2	CASSRTGQGSGYTF	TGTGCCAGCAGCCGAACGGGACAGGGGTCTGGCTACACCTTC
-	TRBJ2-1	-	TRBV7-2	CASSPRLGGPEQFF	TGTGCCAGCAGCCCCCGGCTAGGGGGGCCTGAGCAGTTCTTC
few	TRBJ1-2	-	TRBV5-6	CASSLGQGVYGYTF	TGTGCCAGCAGCTTGGGTCAGGGAGTCTATGGCTACACCTTC
-	TRBJ2-2	TRBD2	TRBV14	CASSQDMGLADTGELFF	TGTGCCAGCAGCCAAGATATGGGACTAGCGGATACCGGGGAGCTGTTTTTT
-	TRBJ2-7	-	TRBV21-1	CASSKGRHCADEQYF	TGTGCCAGCAGCAAAGGCAGACATTGTGCGGACGAGCAGTACTTC
-	TRBJ1-4	-	TRBV28	CASCEGGKVNEKLFF	TGTGCAAGTTGTGAGGGGGGCAAAGTTAATGAAAAACTGTTTTTT
-	TRBJ2-7	TRBD1	TRBV10-3	CANGAGGLGGEQYF	TGTGCCAATGGGGCAGGGGGCCTAGGAGGGGAGCAGTACTTC
-	TRBJ1-2	TRBD1	TRBV5-6	CASSLAGGRGYTF	TGTGCCAGCAGCTTGGCAGGGGGGAGAGGCTACACCTTC
-	TRBJ1-2	-	TRBV7-2	CASSPDVRGSYGYTF	TGTGCCAGCAGCCCGGACGTGAGGGGTAGCTATGGCTACACCTTC
-	TRBJ1-5	-	TRBV28	CASSLNQPQHF	TGTGCCAGCAGTTTGAATCAGCCCCAGCATTTT
few	TRBJ1-2	TRBD1	TRBV29-1	CSAVDRVDGYTF	TGCAGCGCCGTGGACAGGGTGGATGGCTACACCTTC
-	TRBJ2-5	-	TRBV11-2	CASSKQGSLQETQYF	TGTGCCAGCAGCAAACAGGGATCTTTACAAGAGACCCAGTACTTC
-	TRBJ1-5	-	TRBV5-1	CASSLDGARSNQPQHF	TGCGCCAGCAGCTTGGACGGGGCGCGAAGCAATCAGCCCCAGCATTTT
-	TRBJ1-2	-	TRBV19	CASSSYRGETCYTF	TGTGCCAGTTCCTCCTATAGGGGGGAGACCTGCTACACCTTC
-	TRBJ2-1	-	TRBV19	CASSISPLNEQFF	TGTGCCAGTAGTATAAGTCCGCTCAATGAGCAGTTCTTC
-	TRBJ1-4	-	TRBV7-9	CASSPTREEKLFF	TGTGCCAGCAGCCCGACGAGGGAAGAAAAACTGTTTTTT
-	TRBJ2-5	-	TRBV5-4	CASSFIFGAGGSETQYF	-
-	TRBJ2-7	TRBD1	TRBV5-4	CASSLALGTGYNEQYF	TGTGCCAGCAGCCTGGCCCTAGGGACAGGGTACAACGAGCAGTACTTC
-	TRBJ1-4	-	TRBV2	CASTDQGHKNEKLFF	TGTGCCAGCACTGACCAGGGACACAAAAATGAAAAACTGTTTTTT
few	TRBJ2-3	-	TRBV19	CASSSGSTDTQYF	TGTGCCAGTAGTAGCGGTAGCACAGATACGCAGTATTTT
-	TRBJ1-5	TRBD1	TRBV2	CASSATGGNQPQHF	TGTGCCAGCAGCGCTACAGGGGGCAATCAGCCCCAGCATTTT
-	TRBJ1-2	TRBD1	TRBV15	CATSRFTRQGAYGYTF	TGTGCCACCAGCAGATTCACTCGACAGGGCGCCTATGGCTACACCTTC